One TCR beta chain is described in this entry. This specimen belongs to a study of blood T cell repertoires in COVID-19. Background on the study: There were acute and convalescent COVID-19 samples, and they came from the United States, Italy and Spain. PBMCs, B-cell-depleted T cells, or T cells were the source of the cDNA or gDNA that made up the material.

Everyone who took part was roughly 18 to 95 years old, and they came from about two dozen US areas. Per the original methods: Reference gene primer amplification gave nucleated cell count estimates. Data came from immunoSEQ multiplex PCR; TCRdb stores just in-frame clones and leaves some out. That table furnishes V, J and clone size, whereas the DNA furnished D and trimming. The sample consists of about 250,000 clones, 65% to 90% of them appearing once. This receptor was obtained from a middle-aged man who had recovered from COVID-19. The source material was PBMCs or T cells enriched from blood (not recorded which).

DNA of the CDR3: TGTGCCAGAAGCTTGGGCGGGGTCGACGGGGATACGCAGTATTTT. Residues: CARSLGGVDGDTQYF. The chain joins TRBV5-3 to TRBJ2-3, with a weak D call TRBD2 (6 bases). TRBV5-3 is sorted into the ORF group, with uncertain function. The CDR3 loop spans 15 amino acids. V lost 0 bases and J lost 6, with 14 bases in between.